What follows are 20 T cell receptor beta chains derived from one specimen sequenced in a study of blood T cell repertoires in COVID-19. Only in-frame clones appear in the TCRdb table, and some are missing; sequencing was by immunoSEQ multiplex PCR. The data hold hundreds of thousands of clones, with around 89% observed a single time. The material sequenced was PBMCs or T cells enriched from blood (not recorded which). These receptors were taken from a middle-aged man who had been exposed to COVID-19.

The rearrangement joins TRBV11-1 to TRBJ1-2; no clear D gene. Germline assignment: CDR1 SGHAT and CDR2 FQDESV (reference sequence). V was cut by 0 bases and J by 2 bases, with 10 bases left in between. The CDR3 extends over 15 amino acids. For the CDR3, the DNA is TGTGCCAGCAGCTTAGCGGTGGAGGACAACTATGGCTACACCTTC. It is translated as CASSLAVEDNYGYTF.

The J gene is TRBJ1-5, the V gene TRBV2; no reliable D call. The CDR3 length is 15 residues. Germline V gives CDR1 SNHLY, CDR2 FYNNEI. V was pared by 1 base and J by 0 bases, with 7 bases between. The CDR3 here is CASSEGQISNQPQHF. Here the CDR3 DNA reads TGTGCCAGCAGTGAAGGGCAGATTAGCAATCAGCCCCAGCATTTT.

The chain recombines TRBV11-3 with TRBJ1-6, with D perhaps TRBD1 (5 bases). The CDR3 is 16 residues long. Germline lookup yields CDR1 SGHNT and CDR2 YENEEA. Trimming took off 4 bases at V and 5 bases at J, with 15 bases between the two ends. Written as DNA, the CDR3 is TGTGCCAGCAGCTCTCGAACCGACAGAGATAATTCACCCCTCCACTTT. Its protein product is CASSSRTDRDNSPLHF.

The chain carries TRBV5-4 and TRBJ1-1; tentative D call: TRBD1 (5 bases). CDR1 and CDR2 (germline): SGHNT, YYREEE (reference sequence). This CDR3 region has 13 residues. V was trimmed by 3 bases and J by 4 bases, leaving 10 bases between them. The CDR3 loop is CASSSAGSTEAFF. The DNA of the CDR3 is TGTGCCAGCAGCTCAGCAGGGTCCACTGAAGCTTTCTTT.

This chain links TRBV7-3 with TRBJ1-1; no firm D call. V lost 3 bases and J 2 bases, leaving 7 bases between the germline ends. The CDR3 extends over 13 amino acids. Per germline, CDR1 SGHTA and CDR2 FQGTGA. In DNA form, the CDR3 reads TGTGCCAGCAGCTTCGCAGTAAACACTGAAGCTTTCTTT. Its protein is CASSFAVNTEAFF.

This clone was detected only once. The CDR3 loop reads CASSVQVRNTEAFF. The DNA of the CDR3 is TGTGCCAGCAGTGTTCAGGTACGGAACACTGAAGCTTTCTTT. The rearrangement links TRBV6-1 to TRBJ1-1; D gene ambiguous. The V gene's germline CDR1 is MNHNS and CDR2 SASEGT. Deletions cut 4 bases from V and 1 base from J, with 10 bases between. The CDR3 extends over 14 amino acids.

This clone has a single count. The V gene is TRBV15, the J gene TRBJ2-7, with 8 bases matching TRBD2. J gave up 3 bases and V 9 bases, and 13 bases lay outside the gene matches. Germline-derived CDR1 and CDR2 are LNHNV and YYDKDF (reference sequence). The CDR3 runs 15 residues. The CDR3 loop is CATHPGAGAVYEQYV. The CDR3 region has the DNA TGTGCCACACACCCTGGAGCGGGAGCAGTCTACGAGCAGTACGTC.

Points on this clone: Other DNA sequences of this sample code for an identical CDR3. The V gene is TRBV5-1, the J gene TRBJ1-4, with TRBD1 as a possible D gene (6 bases). Germline lookup yields CDR1 SGHRS and CDR2 YFSETQ. The CDR3 totals 15 residues. The V end lost 3 bases, the J end lost 0 bases, and 9 bases lay between the germline ends. CDR3 sequence: CASSSQGATNEKLFF. Written as DNA, the CDR3 is TGCGCCAGCAGCTCACAGGGAGCAACTAATGAAAAACTGTTTTTT. The full variable domain, completed using reference TRBV5-1 and TRBJ1-4, is KAGVTQTPRYLIKTRGQQVTLSCSPISGHRSVSWYQQTPGQGLQFLFEYFSETQRNKGNFPGRFSGRQFSNSRSEMNVSTLELGDSALYLCASSSQGATNEKLFFGSGTQLSVL.

The chain uses TRBV19 and TRBJ1-2; D is perhaps TRBD1 (6 bases). The CDR3 runs to 13 residues. Between the trimmed V and J ends, which lost 6 bases and 8 bases, there was a span of 16 bases. Per germline, CDR1 LNHDA and CDR2 SQIVND (reference sequence). The CDR3 region has the DNA TGTGCCAGTAGCCTAACAGGGCTCGGCGGCTACACCTTC. Its translation is CASSLTGLGGYTF.

The J gene is TRBJ1-5, the V gene TRBV19, with 7 bases aligning to TRBD1. The CDR3 length is 15 residues. CDR1 LNHDA and CDR2 SQIVND come from the germline V gene (reference sequence). With V trimmed by 5 bases and J by 5 bases, 9 bases remained unmatched. The CDR3 coding sequence is TGTGCCAGTAGTCCGCGAAGGGGGCGAGATCAGCCCCAGCATTTT. Amino acids: CASSPRRGRDQPQHF.

The chain recombines TRBV10-1 with TRBJ2-3; D call uncertain. Germline values: CDR1 WNHNN, CDR2 SYGVQD (reference sequence). V was trimmed by 0 bases and J by 2 bases, leaving 12 bases between them. CDR3 length: 16 amino acids. CDR3 sequence (DNA): TGCGCCAGCAGTGAGTCGACTCGCCCGTTCACAGATACGCAGTATTTT. It specifies CASSESTRPFTDTQYF.

The V call is TRBV11-3, the J call TRBJ1-1; D is possibly TRBD1 (5 bases). This CDR3 is built from 14 residues. The germline V gene encodes CDR1 SGHNT and CDR2 YENEEA. Deletions cut 5 bases from V and 1 base from J, with 11 bases between. The CDR3 coding sequence is TGTGCCAGCAGCAGACAAGGACAGAACACTGAAGCTTTCTTT. Its translation is CASSRQGQNTEAFF. The full variable domain, in which reference TRBV11-3 and TRBJ1-1 provide the parts outside the CDR3, is EAGVVQSPRYKIIEKKQPVAFWCNPISGHNTLYWYLQNLGQGPELLIRYENEEAVDDSQLPKDRFSAERLKGVDSTLKIQPAELGDSAVYLCASSRQGQNTEAFFGQGTRLTVV.

The chain recombines TRBV29-1 with TRBJ1-3, with D possibly matching TRBD1 (5 bases). The CDR3 covers 13 residues. V lost 7 bases and J 3 bases, leaving 13 bases between the germline ends. CDR1 is SQVTM, CDR2 ANQGSEA, per germline. CDR3 nucleotides: TGCAGCGCCGGGGGGTTGGGTGGAAACACCATATATTTT. This translates into CSAGGLGGNTIYF.

J is TRBJ2-7 and V is TRBV6-1; unclear D gene. The CDR3 consists of 13 residues. From germline, CDR1 is MNHNS and CDR2 SASEGT. V was clipped by 1 base and J by 0 bases, with 4 bases between them. CDR3 in DNA: TGTGCCAGCAGTGAAGGGCCCTCCTACGAGCAGTACGTC. It specifies CASSEGPSYEQYV.

The chain links TRBV10-3 to TRBJ2-1; 16 bases are shared with TRBD2. CDR1 ENHRY and CDR2 SYGVKD come from the germline V gene. The CDR3 runs to 18 residues. The V and J ends lost 6 bases and 7 bases, in that order; junction bases with no gene match: 12. Here the CDR3 DNA reads TGTGCCATCAGGGGGACTAGCGGGAGGGCAGGGTTCGGGAATGAGCAGTTCTTC. It translates to CAIRGTSGRAGFGNEQFF.

The V gene is TRBV28, the J gene TRBJ2-1, with 8 bases aligning to TRBD2. In germline, CDR1 is MDHEN, CDR2 SYDVKM. The CDR3 spans 17 residues. V was pared by 3 bases and J by 5 bases, with 12 bases of the junction left unmatched. CDR3 coding DNA: TGTGCCAGCAGTTTCTTTGGTGGTGACGGGAGGGACAATGAGCAGTTCTTC. Protein: CASSFFGGDGRDNEQFF.

The chain couples TRBV6-5 to TRBJ2-7, with 9 bases that match TRBD1. This CDR3 is 15 amino acids long. Looked up from germline, CDR1 is MNHEY and CDR2 is SVGAGI. V lost 6 bases, J lost 3 bases, and 9 bases stayed unmatched. CDR3 residues: CASSDPGTGIYEQYF. CDR3 nucleotides: TGTGCCAGCAGCGACCCCGGGACAGGGATCTACGAGCAGTACTTC.

This clone was detected a few times. CDR3 nucleotides: TGTGCCAGCAGCCCCAGACACGGTGGAAGAAACACCATATATTTT. Translating it yields CASSPRHGGRNTIYF. The rearrangement joins TRBV7-8 to TRBJ1-3; D is unresolved. The V gene lost 5 bases and the J gene lost 5 bases, with 16 bases spanning the gap. The CDR3 runs 15 residues. Per the germline V gene, CDR1 is SGHVS and CDR2 is FQNEAQ.

This clone has a handful of counts. The rearrangement joins TRBV4-2 to TRBJ2-2; D is undetermined. Germline assignment: CDR1 LGHNA and CDR2 YNFKEQ. Trimming cost V 1 base and J 2 bases, with 5 bases left between them. This CDR3 comprises 14 residues. CDR3 residues: CASSQGTNTGELFF. The DNA for the CDR3 is TGTGCCAGCAGCCAAGGTACAAACACCGGGGAGCTGTTTTTT.

The genes are TRBV4-2 and TRBJ2-7; unclear D gene. The germline V gene encodes CDR1 LGHNA and CDR2 YNFKEQ. The CDR3 contains 14 residues. Trimming removed 0 bases from V and 5 bases from J, with 11 bases in between. CDR3 nucleotide sequence: TGTGCCAGCAGCCAAGATCTCAATCAGGACGAGCAGTACTTC. This codes for CASSQDLNQDEQYF.